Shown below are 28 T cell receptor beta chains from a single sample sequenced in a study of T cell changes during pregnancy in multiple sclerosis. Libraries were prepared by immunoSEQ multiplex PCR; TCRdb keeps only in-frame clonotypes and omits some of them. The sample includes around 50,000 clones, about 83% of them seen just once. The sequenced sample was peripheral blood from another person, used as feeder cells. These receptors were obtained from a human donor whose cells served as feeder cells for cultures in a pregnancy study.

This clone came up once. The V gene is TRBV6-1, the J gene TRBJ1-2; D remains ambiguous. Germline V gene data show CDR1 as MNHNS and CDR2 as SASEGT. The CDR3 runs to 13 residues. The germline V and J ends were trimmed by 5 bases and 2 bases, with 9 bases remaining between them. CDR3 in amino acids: CASSRAGNYGYTF. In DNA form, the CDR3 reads TGTGCCAGCAGTCGGGCTGGGAACTATGGCTACACCTTC.

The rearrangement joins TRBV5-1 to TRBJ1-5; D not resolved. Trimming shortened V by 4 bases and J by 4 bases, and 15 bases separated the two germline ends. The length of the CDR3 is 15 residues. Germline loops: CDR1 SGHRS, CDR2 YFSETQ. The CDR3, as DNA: TGCGCCAGCAGCCTCGGAGACCCAGCAAATCAGCCCCAGCATTTT. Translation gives CASSLGDPANQPQHF. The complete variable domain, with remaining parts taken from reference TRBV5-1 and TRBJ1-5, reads KAGVTQTPRYLIKTRGQQVTLSCSPISGHRSVSWYQQTPGQGLQFLFEYFSETQRNKGNFPGRFSGRQFSNSRSEMNVSTLELGDSALYLCASSLGDPANQPQHFGDGTRLSIL.

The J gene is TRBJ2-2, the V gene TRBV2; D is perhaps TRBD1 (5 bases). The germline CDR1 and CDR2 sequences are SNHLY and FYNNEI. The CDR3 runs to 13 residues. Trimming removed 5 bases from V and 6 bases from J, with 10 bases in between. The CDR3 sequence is CASSSQGAGELFF. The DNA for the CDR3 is TGTGCCAGCAGTTCCCAGGGTGCCGGGGAGCTGTTTTTT.

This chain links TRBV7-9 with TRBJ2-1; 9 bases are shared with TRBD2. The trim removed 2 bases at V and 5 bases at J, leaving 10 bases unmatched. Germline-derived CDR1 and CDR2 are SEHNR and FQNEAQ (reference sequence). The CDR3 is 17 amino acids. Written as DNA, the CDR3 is TGTGCCAGCAGCTTACCGCTAGCGGGATATCGAGACAATGAGCAGTTCTTC. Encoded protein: CASSLPLAGYRDNEQFF.

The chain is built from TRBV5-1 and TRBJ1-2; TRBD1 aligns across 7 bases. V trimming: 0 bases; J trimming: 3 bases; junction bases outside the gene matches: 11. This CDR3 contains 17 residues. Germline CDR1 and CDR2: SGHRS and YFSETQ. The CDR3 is CASSLGDRALIHYGYTF. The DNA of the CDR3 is TGCGCCAGCAGCTTGGGAGACAGGGCCCTTATCCACTATGGCTACACCTTC.

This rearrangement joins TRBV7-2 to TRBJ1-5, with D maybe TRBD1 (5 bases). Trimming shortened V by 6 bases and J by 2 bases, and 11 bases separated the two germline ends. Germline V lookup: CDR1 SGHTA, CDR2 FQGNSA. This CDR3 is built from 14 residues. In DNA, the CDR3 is TGTGCCAGCAGTTCCCGGGACGGCAATCAGCCCCAGCATTTT. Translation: CASSSRDGNQPQHF.

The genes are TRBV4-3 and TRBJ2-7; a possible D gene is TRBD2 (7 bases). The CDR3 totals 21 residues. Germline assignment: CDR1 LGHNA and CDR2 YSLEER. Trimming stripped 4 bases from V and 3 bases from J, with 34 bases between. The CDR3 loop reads CASSRKGLGGAGHTSGYEQYF. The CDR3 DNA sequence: TGCGCCAGCAGCCGCAAGGGTCTGGGGGGGGCTGGTCATACGTCCGGCTACGAGCAGTACTTC.

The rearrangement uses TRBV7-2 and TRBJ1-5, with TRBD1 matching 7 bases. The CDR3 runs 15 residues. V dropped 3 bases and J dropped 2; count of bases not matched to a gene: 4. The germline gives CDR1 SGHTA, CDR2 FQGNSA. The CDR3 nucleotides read TGTGCCAGCAGCTTGGTCGGACAGGGCAATCAGCCCCAGCATTTT. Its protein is CASSLVGQGNQPQHF.

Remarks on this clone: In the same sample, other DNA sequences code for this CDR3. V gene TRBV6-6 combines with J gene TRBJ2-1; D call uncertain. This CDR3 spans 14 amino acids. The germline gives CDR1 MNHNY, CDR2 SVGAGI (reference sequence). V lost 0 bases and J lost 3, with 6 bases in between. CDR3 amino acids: CASSYSRVYNEQFF. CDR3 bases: TGTGCCAGCAGTTACTCCCGGGTCTACAATGAGCAGTTCTTC.

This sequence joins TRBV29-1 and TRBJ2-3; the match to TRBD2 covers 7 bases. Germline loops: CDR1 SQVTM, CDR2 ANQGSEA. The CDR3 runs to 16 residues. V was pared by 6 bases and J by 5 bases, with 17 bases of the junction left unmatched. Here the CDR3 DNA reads TGCAGCGTGACGGGCCTTAGCGGGTCCCTTGGAGATACGCAGTATTTT. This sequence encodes CSVTGLSGSLGDTQYF.

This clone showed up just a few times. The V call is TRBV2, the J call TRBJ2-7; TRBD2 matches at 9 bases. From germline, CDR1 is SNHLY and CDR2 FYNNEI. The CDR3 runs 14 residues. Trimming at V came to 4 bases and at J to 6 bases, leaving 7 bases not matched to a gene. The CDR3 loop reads CASSASGGSVEQYF. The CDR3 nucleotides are TGTGCCAGCAGTGCAAGCGGGGGGAGTGTCGAGCAGTACTTC.

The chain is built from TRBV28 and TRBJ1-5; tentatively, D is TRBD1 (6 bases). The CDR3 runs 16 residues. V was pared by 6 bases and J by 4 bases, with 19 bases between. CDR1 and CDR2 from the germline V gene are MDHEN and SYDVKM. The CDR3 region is CASSLVGHAKNQPQHF. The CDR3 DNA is TGTGCCAGCAGCCTGGTGGGACACGCAAAAAATCAGCCCCAGCATTTT. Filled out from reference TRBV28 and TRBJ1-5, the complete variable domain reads DVKVTQSSRYLVKRTGEKVFLECVQDMDHENMFWYRQDPGLGLRLIYFSYDVKMKEKGDIPEGYSVSREKKERFSLILESASTNQTSMYLCASSLVGHAKNQPQHFGDGTRLSIL.

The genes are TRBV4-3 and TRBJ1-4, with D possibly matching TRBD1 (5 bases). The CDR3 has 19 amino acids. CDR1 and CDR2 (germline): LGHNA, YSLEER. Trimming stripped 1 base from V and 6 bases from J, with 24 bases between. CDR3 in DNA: TGCGCCAGCAGCCAAGGCCCCTTTACCGTCGGTTCGGGGGATGAAAAACTGTTTTTT. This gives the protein CASSQGPFTVGSGDEKLFF.

CDR3 in DNA: TGTGCCAGTAGTACCCCAGAGGGGGAGGAATGGCAGCCCCAGCATTTT. It specifies CASSTPEGEEWQPQHF. This chain joins TRBV19 and TRBJ1-5; perhaps TRBD1 as D (6 bases). Trimming shortened V by 4 bases and J by 7 bases, and 20 bases separated the two germline ends. CDR3 length equals 16 residues. Germline CDR1 LNHDA, CDR2 SQIVND (reference sequence).

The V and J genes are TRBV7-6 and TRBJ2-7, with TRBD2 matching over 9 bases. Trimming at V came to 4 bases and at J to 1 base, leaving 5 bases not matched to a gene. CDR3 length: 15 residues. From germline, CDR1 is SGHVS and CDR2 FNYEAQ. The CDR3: CASSSLAGISYEQYF. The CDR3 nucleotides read TGTGCCAGCAGCTCGCTAGCGGGGATTTCCTACGAGCAGTACTTC. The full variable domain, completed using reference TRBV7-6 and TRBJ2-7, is GAGVSQSPRYKVTKRGQDVALRCDPISGHVSLYWYRQALGQGPEFLTYFNYEAQQDKSGLPNDRFSAERPEGSISTLTIQRTEQRDSAMYRCASSSLAGISYEQYFGPGTRLTVT.

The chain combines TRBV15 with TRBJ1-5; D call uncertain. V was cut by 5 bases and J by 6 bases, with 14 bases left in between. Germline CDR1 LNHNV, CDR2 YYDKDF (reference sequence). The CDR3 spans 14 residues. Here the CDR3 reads CATSGPGMGQPQHF. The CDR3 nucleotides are TGTGCCACCAGCGGACCTGGAATGGGTCAGCCCCAGCATTTT.

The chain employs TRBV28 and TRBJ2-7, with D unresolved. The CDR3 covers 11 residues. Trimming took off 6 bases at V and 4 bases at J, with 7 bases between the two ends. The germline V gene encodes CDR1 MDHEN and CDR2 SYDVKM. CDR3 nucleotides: TGTGCCAGCAGCTACGAGTACGAGCAGTACTTC. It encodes CASSYEYEQYF.

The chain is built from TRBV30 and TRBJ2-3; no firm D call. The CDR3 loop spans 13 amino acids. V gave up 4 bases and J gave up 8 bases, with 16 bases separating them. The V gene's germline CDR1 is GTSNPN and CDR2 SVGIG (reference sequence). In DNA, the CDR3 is TGTGCCTGGAATAAACTGGGCCCCGGTACGCAGTATTTT. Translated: CAWNKLGPGTQYF.

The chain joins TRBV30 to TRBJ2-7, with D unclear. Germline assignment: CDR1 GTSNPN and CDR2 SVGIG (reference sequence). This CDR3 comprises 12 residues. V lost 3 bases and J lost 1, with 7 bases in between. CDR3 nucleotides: TGTGCCTGGAGGACCTTATCCTACGAGCAGTACTTC. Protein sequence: CAWRTLSYEQYF.

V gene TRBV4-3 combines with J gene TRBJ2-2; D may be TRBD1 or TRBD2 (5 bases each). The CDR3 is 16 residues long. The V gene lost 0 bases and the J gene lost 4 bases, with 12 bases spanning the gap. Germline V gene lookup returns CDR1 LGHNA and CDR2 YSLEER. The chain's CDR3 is CASSQDGDLSTGELFF. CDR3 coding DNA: TGCGCCAGCAGCCAAGATGGGGACCTGAGCACCGGGGAGCTGTTTTTT.

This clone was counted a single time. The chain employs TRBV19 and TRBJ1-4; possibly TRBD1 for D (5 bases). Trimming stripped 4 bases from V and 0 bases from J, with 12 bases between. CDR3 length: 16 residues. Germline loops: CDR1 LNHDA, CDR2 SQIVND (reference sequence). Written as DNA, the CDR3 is TGTGCCAGTAGTACCGGTATAGGGGCAACTAATGAAAAACTGTTTTTT. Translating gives CASSTGIGATNEKLFF.

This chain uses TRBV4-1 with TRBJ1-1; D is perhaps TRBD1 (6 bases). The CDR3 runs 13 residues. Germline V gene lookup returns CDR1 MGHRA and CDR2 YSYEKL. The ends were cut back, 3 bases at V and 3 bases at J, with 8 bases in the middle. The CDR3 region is CASSQGGHTEAFF. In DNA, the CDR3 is TGCGCCAGCAGCCAGGGGGGCCACACTGAAGCTTTCTTT.

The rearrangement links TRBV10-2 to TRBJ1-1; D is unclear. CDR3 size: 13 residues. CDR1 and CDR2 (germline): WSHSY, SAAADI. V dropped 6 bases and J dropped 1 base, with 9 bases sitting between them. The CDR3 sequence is CASSRTANTEAFF. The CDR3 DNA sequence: TGCGCCAGCAGCCGGACGGCGAACACTGAAGCTTTCTTT.

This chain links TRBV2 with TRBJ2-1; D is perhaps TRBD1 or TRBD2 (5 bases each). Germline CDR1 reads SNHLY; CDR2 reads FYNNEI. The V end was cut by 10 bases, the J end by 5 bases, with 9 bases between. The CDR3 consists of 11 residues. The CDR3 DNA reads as TGTGCCAACGGGGCTCACAATGAGCAGTTCTTC. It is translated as CANGAHNEQFF.

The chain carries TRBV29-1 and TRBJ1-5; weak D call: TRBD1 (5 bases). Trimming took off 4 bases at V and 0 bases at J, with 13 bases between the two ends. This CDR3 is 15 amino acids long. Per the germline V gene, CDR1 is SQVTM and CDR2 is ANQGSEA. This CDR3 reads CSVGTGTASNQPQHF. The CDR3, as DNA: TGCAGCGTTGGGACCGGGACGGCTAGCAATCAGCCCCAGCATTTT.

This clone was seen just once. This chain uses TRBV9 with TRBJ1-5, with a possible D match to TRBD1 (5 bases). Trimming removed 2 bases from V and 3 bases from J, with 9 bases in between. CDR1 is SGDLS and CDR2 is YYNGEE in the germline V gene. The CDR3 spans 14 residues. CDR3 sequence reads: CASSVGVANQPQHF. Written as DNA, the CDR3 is TGTGCCAGCAGCGTGGGGGTGGCCAATCAGCCCCAGCATTTT. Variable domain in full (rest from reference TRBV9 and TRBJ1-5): DSGVTQTPKHLITATGQRVTLRCSPRSGDLSVYWYQQSLDQGLQFLIQYYNGEERAKGNILERFSAQQFPDLHSELNLSSLELGDSALYFCASSVGVANQPQHFGDGTRLSIL.

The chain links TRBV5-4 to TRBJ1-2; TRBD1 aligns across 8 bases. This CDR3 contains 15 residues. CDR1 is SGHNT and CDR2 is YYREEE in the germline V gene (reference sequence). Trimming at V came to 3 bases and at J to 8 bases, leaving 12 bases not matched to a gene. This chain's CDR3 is CASSSPGQAIGGYTF. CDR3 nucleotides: TGTGCCAGCAGCTCGCCGGGACAGGCAATAGGGGGCTACACCTTC.

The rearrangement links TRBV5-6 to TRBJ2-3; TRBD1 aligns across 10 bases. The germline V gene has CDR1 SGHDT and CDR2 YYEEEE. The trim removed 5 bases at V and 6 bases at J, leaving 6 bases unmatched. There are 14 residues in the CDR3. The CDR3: CASSPGQGMDTQYF. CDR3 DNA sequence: TGTGCCAGCAGTCCGGGACAGGGGATGGATACGCAGTATTTT.